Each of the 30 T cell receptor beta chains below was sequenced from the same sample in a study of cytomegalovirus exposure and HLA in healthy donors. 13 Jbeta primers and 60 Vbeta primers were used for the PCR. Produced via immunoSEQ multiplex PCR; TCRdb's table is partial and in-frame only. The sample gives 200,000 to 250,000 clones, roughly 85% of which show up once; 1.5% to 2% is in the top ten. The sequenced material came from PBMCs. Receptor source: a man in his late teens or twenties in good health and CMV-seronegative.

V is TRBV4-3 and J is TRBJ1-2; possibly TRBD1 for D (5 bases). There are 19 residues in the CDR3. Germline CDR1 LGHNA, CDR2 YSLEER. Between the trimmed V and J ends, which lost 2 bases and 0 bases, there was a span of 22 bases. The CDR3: CASSQSWTWTYRANYGYTF. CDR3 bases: TGCGCCAGCAGCCAAAGTTGGACCTGGACATACCGAGCTAACTATGGCTACACCTTC.

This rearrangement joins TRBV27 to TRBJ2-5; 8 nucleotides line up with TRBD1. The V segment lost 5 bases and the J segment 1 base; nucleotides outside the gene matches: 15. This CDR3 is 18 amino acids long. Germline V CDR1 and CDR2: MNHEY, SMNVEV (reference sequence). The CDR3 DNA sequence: TGTGCCAGCAGTCCTTTACCGTCCTTTGGACAGGGCCAAGAGACCCAGTACTTC. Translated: CASSPLPSFGQGQETQYF.

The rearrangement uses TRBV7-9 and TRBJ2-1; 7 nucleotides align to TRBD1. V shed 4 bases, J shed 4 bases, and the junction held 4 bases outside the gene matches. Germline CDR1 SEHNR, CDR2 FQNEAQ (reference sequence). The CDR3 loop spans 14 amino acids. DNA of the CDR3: TGTGCCAGCAGCTACGGACAGGTTTACAATGAGCAGTTCTTC. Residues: CASSYGQVYNEQFF. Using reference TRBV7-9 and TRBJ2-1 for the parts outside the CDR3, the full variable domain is DTGVSQNPRHKITKRGQNVTFRCDPISEHNRLYWYRQTLGQGPEFLTYFQNEAQLEKSRLLSDRFSAERPKGSFSTLEIQRTEQGDSAMYLCASSYGQVYNEQFFGPGTRLTVL.

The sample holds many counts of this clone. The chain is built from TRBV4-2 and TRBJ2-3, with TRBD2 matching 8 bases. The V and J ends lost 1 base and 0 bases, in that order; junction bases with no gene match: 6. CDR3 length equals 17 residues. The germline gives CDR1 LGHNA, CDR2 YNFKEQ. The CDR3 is CASSQGGLGASTDTQYF. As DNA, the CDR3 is TGTGCCAGCAGCCAAGGGGGACTAGGAGCTAGCACAGATACGCAGTATTTT.

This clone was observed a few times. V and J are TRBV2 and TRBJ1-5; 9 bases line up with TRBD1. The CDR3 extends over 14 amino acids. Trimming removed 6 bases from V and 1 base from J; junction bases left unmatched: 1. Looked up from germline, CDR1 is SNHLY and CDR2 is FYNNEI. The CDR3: CASRDRGSNQPQHF. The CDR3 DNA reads TGTGCCAGCAGGGACAGGGGAAGCAATCAGCCCCAGCATTTT.

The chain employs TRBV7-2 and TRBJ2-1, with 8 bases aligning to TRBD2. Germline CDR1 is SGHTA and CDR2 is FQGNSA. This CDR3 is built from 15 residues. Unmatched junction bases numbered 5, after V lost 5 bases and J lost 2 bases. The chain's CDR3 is CASSRSGGPYNEQFF. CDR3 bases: TGTGCCAGCAGCCGCTCGGGGGGGCCCTACAATGAGCAGTTCTTC.

This CDR3 is CASSYSGAGTDTQYF. As DNA, the CDR3 is TGTGCCAGCAGTTACAGCGGGGCTGGCACAGATACGCAGTATTTT. The chain joins TRBV6-5 to TRBJ2-3; TRBD2 matches 7 bases. The V gene's germline CDR1 is MNHEY and CDR2 SVGAGI. V trimming: 2 bases; J trimming: 1 base; junction bases outside the gene matches: 3. This CDR3 is built from 15 residues.

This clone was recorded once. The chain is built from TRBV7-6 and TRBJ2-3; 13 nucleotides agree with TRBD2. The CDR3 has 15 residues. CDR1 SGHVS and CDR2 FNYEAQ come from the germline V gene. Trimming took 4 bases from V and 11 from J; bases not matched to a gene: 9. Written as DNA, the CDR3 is TGTGCCAGCAGCTGGACTAGCGGGAGCCTATGGGGGCAGTATTTT. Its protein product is CASSWTSGSLWGQYF. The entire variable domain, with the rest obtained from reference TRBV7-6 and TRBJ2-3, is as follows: GAGVSQSPRYKVTKRGQDVALRCDPISGHVSLYWYRQALGQGPEFLTYFNYEAQQDKSGLPNDRFSAERPEGSISTLTIQRTEQRDSAMYRCASSWTSGSLWGQYFGPGTRLTVL.

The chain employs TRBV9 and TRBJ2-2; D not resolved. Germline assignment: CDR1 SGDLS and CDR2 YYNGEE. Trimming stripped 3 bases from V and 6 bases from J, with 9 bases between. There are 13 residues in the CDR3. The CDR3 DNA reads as TGTGCCAGCAGCGGGTTCTCGGCCGGGGAGCTGTTTTTT. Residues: CASSGFSAGELFF.

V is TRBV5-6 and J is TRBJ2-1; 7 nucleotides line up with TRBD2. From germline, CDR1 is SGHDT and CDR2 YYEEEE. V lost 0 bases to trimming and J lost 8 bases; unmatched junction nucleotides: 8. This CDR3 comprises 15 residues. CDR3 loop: CASSLGGGRPDEQFF. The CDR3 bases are TGTGCCAGCAGCTTGGGCGGGGGAAGGCCGGATGAGCAGTTCTTC.

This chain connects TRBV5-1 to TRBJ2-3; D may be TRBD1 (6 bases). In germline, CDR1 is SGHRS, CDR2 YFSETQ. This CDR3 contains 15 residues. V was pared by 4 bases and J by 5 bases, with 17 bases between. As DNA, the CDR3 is TGCGCCAGCAGCACAGACCCCGGACAGATAGATACGCAGTATTTT. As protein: CASSTDPGQIDTQYF. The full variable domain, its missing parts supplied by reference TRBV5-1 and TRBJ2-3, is KAGVTQTPRYLIKTRGQQVTLSCSPISGHRSVSWYQQTPGQGLQFLFEYFSETQRNKGNFPGRFSGRQFSNSRSEMNVSTLELGDSALYLCASSTDPGQIDTQYFGPGTRLTVL.

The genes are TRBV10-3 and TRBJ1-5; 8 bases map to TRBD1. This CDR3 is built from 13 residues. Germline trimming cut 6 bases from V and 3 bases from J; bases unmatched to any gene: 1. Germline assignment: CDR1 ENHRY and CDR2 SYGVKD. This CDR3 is CAIRGQANQPQHF. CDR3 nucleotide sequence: TGTGCCATCAGGGGACAGGCCAATCAGCCCCAGCATTTT.

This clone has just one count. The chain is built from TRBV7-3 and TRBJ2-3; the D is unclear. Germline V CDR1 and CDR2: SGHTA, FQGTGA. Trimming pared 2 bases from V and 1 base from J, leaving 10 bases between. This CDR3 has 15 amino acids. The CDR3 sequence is CASSLHWSGTDTQYF. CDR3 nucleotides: TGTGCCAGCAGCTTACACTGGTCGGGCACAGATACGCAGTATTTT.

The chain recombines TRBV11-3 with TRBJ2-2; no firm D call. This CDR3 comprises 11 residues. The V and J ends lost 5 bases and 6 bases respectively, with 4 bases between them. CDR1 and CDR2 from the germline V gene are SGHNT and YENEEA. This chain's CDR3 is CASSRAGELFF. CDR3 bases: TGTGCCAGCAGCCGGGCCGGGGAGCTGTTTTTT.

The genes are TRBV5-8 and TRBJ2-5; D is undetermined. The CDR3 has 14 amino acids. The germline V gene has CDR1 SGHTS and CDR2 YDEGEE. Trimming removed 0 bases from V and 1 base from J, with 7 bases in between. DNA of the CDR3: TGTGCCAGCAGCTTGGAGGCGGCCCAAGAGACCCAGTACTTC. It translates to CASSLEAAQETQYF.

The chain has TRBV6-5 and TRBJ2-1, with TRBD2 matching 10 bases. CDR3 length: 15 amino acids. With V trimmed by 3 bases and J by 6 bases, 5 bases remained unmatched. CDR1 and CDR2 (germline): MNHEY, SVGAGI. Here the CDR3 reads CASSYRASGSNEQFF. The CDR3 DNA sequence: TGTGCCAGCAGTTATAGGGCTAGCGGGAGCAATGAGCAGTTCTTC.

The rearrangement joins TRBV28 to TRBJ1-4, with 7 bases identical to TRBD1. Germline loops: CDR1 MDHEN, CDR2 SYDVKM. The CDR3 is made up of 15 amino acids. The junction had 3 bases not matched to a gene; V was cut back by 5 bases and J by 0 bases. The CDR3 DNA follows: TGTGCCAGCAGTGCCCAGGGGGCAACTAATGAAAAACTGTTTTTT. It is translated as CASSAQGATNEKLFF.

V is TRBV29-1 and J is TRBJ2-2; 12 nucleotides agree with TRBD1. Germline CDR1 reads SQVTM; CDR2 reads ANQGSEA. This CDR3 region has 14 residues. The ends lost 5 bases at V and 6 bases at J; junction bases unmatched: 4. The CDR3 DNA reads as TGCAGCGTTCGGGGACAGGGGGCGTCCGGGGAGCTGTTTTTT. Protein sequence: CSVRGQGASGELFF.

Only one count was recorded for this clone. The CDR3: CASSQVVGYGYTF. The CDR3 DNA follows: TGTGCCAGCAGCCAGGTCGTTGGGTATGGCTACACCTTC. V is TRBV9 and J is TRBJ1-2; D not resolved. This CDR3 has 13 residues. Per the germline V gene, CDR1 is SGDLS and CDR2 is YYNGEE. With 4 bases removed from V and 5 bases from J, the gap between germline ends came to 12 bases.

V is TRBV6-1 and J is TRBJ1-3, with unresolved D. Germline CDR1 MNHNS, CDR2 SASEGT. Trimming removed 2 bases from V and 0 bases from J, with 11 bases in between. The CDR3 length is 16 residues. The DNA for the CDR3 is TGTGCCAGCAGTGAATTCGAGGGTGCCTCTGGAAACACCATATATTTT. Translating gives CASSEFEGASGNTIYF.

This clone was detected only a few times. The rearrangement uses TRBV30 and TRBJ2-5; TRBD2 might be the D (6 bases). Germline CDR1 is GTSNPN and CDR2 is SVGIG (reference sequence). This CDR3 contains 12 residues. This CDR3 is CAGGWGVKTQYF. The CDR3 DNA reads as TGTGCTGGGGGATGGGGGGTAAAGACCCAGTACTTC.

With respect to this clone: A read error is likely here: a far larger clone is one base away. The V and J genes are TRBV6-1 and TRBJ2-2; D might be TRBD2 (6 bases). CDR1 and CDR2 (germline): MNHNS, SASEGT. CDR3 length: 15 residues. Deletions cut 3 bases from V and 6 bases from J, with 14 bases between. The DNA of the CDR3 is TGTGCCAGCAGTGACCTAGCGCGAGGGTCCGGGGAGCTGTTTTTT. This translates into CASSDLARGSGELFF.

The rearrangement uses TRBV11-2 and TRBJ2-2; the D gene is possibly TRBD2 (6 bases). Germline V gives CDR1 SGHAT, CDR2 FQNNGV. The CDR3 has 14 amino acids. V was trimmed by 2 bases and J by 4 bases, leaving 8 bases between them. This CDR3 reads CASSLQGGTGELFF. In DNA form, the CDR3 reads TGTGCCAGCAGCTTACAGGGAGGCACCGGGGAGCTGTTTTTT. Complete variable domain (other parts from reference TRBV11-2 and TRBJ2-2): EAGVAQSPRYKIIEKRQSVAFWCNPISGHATLYWYQQILGQGPKLLIQFQNNGVVDDSQLPKDRFSAERLKGVDSTLKIQPAKLEDSAVYLCASSLQGGTGELFFGEGSRLTVL.

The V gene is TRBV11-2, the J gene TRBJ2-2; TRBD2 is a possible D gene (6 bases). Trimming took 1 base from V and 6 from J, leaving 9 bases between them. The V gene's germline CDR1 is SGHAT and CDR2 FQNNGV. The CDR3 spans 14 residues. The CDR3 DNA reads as TGTGCCAGCAGCTTAGGCGGGACCGCCGGGGAGCTGTTTTTT. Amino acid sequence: CASSLGGTAGELFF.

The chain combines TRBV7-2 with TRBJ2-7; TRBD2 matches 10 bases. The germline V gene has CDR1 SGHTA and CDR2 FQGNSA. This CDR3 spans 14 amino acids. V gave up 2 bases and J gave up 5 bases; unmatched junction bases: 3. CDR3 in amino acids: CASSLIAGGHEQYF. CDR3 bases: TGTGCCAGCAGCTTAATAGCGGGGGGACACGAGCAGTACTTC.

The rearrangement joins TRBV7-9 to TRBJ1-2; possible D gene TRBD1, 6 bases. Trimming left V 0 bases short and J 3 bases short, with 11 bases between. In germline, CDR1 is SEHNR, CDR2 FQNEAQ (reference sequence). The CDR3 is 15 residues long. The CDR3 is CASSLAPGVDYGYTF. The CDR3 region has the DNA TGTGCCAGCAGCTTAGCTCCAGGGGTAGACTATGGCTACACCTTC.

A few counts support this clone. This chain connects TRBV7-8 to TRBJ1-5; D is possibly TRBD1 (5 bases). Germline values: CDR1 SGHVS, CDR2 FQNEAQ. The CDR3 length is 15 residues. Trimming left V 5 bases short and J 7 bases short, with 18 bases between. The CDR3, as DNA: TGTGCCAGCAGCCCCGGCGGGGGTGGGGGGCAGCCCCAGCATTTT. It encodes CASSPGGGGGQPQHF.

The CDR3 bases are TGTGCCAGCAGCATGAGGGACACAGATACGCAGTATTTT. Translated: CASSMRDTDTQYF. The genes are TRBV7-9 and TRBJ2-3; D possibly corresponds to TRBD2 (5 bases). CDR3 length: 13 amino acids. Germline V lookup: CDR1 SEHNR, CDR2 FQNEAQ (reference sequence). The V gene lost 5 bases and the J gene lost 2 bases, with 8 bases spanning the gap.

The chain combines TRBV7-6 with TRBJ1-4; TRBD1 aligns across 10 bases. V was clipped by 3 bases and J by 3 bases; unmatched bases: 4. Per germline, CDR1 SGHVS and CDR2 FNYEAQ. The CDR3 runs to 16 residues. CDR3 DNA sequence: TGTGCCAGCAGCTTGGGGACAGGGGCAGCTAATGAAAAACTGTTTTTT. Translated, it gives CASSLGTGAANEKLFF.

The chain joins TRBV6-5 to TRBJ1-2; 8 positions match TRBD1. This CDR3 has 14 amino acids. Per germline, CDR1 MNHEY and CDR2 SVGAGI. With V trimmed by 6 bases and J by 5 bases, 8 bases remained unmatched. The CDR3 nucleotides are TGTGCCAGCAGCCTCGGACAGGGCTGGTATGGCTACACCTTC. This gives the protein CASSLGQGWYGYTF.